One sample yielded the 25 T cell receptor beta chains listed below, sequenced in a study of CD8 T cells in Susac syndrome. cDNA came from roughly 0.53 to 1 ug RNA primed by random hexamers. MiXCR, run by TCRdb on the immunoSEQ multiplex PCR reads, gives a single entry per CDR3 protein. This sample has roughly 130,000 distinct CDR3 sequences, with roughly 95% found just once. The sequenced sample consisted of CD4+ T cells from PBMCs. The receptors come from a human donor in good health.

This chain joins TRBV18 and TRBJ1-5, with D hard to call. Germline loops: CDR1 KGHSH, CDR2 LQKENI. The CDR3 has 12 residues. Trimming removed 3 bases at V and 5 bases at J, with 5 bases between. CDR3 protein: CASSPGDQPQHF. CDR3 DNA sequence: TGTGCCAGCTCACCCGGTGATCAGCCCCAGCATTTT.

This chain joins TRBV3-1 and TRBJ1-1; a possible D gene is TRBD1 (5 bases). The V and J ends lost 4 bases and 5 bases respectively, with 17 bases between them. CDR3 length equals 15 residues. CDR1 and CDR2 (germline): LGHDT, YNNKEL (reference sequence). Written as DNA, the CDR3 is TGTGCCAGCAGCCCCCCGACGGGCAGGGAGACTGAAGCTTTCTTT. Protein product: CASSPPTGRETEAFF.

J is TRBJ2-1 and V is TRBV5-1; D is unclear. The germline V gene has CDR1 SGHRS and CDR2 YFSETQ. V shed 0 bases and J shed 8 bases, with 12 bases lying between them. The CDR3 length is 14 residues. The chain's CDR3 is CASSLDGSLDEQFF. In nucleotides, the CDR3 is TGCGCCAGCAGCTTGGATGGTTCCCTCGATGAGCAGTTCTTC.

V is TRBV23-1 and J is TRBJ2-7; D is ambiguous. TRBV23-1 is an ORF, and what it does is uncertain. Deletions cut 3 bases from V and 3 bases from J, with 15 bases between. CDR3 length: 15 amino acids. The CDR3 is CASSQDWGKSYEQYF. In nucleotides, the CDR3 is TGCGCCAGCAGTCAGGATTGGGGAAAGAGCTACGAGCAGTACTTC.

The J gene is TRBJ2-5, the V gene TRBV4-1; tentatively, D is TRBD1 (6 bases). Germline-derived CDR1 and CDR2 are MGHRA and YSYEKL. Trimming cost V 1 base and J 5 bases, with 14 bases left between them. The CDR3 runs to 15 residues. CDR3 in DNA: TGCGCCAGCAGCCAAGGGGGTTACAGGGAGGAGACCCAGTACTTC. Translated, it gives CASSQGGYREETQYF.

In DNA form, the CDR3 reads TGTGCTAGTGGTTTGTGGGCGAACACCGGGGAGCTGTTTTTT. It yields the protein CASGLWANTGELFF. V and J are TRBV12-5 and TRBJ2-2, with D hard to call. This CDR3 has 14 amino acids. Germline V gene lookup returns CDR1 LGHNT and CDR2 FRNRAP. Trimming stripped 2 bases from V and 0 bases from J, with 4 bases between.

The chain is built from TRBV7-6 and TRBJ2-7, with a possible D match to TRBD2 (6 bases). The V and J ends lost 2 bases and 2 bases respectively, with 16 bases between them. CDR1 is SGHVS and CDR2 is FNYEAQ in the germline V gene. The CDR3 runs 16 residues. The CDR3: CASSLYTGSGTYEQYF. The CDR3 DNA follows: TGTGCCAGCAGCTTATATACGGGTAGCGGAACCTACGAGCAGTACTTC.

This CDR3 reads CASSSRNTDTQYF. The CDR3 DNA sequence: TGTGCCAGCAGCTCTAGGAACACAGATACGCAGTATTTT. This chain links TRBV7-9 with TRBJ2-3; the D is unclear. The CDR3 contains 13 residues. The germline V and J ends were trimmed by 4 bases and 2 bases, with 7 bases remaining between them. CDR1 is SEHNR and CDR2 is FQNEAQ in the germline V gene (reference sequence).

In nucleotides, the CDR3 is TGTGCCAACGGACAGAGACAAGAGACCCAGTACTTC. Translated: CANGQRQETQYF. This chain connects TRBV2 to TRBJ2-5, with a tentative D call TRBD1 (6 bases). CDR1 and CDR2 (germline): SNHLY, FYNNEI. The CDR3 spans 12 residues. Trimming stripped 10 bases from V and 2 bases from J, with 11 bases between.

The chain recombines TRBV29-1 with TRBJ2-3; D is ambiguous. This CDR3 has 14 residues. V was shortened by 2 bases and J by 2 bases, with 11 bases between the two germline ends. The germline gives CDR1 SQVTM, CDR2 ANQGSEA. This CDR3 reads CSVETPPSTDTQYF. Here the CDR3 DNA reads TGCAGCGTTGAAACCCCTCCTTCCACAGATACGCAGTATTTT.

This sequence joins TRBV28 and TRBJ2-2, with D hard to call. The CDR3 length is 15 residues. Germline V lookup: CDR1 MDHEN, CDR2 SYDVKM. V shed 6 bases and J shed 5 bases, with 16 bases lying between them. CDR3 amino acids: CASSSQPRRTGELFF. The CDR3 DNA sequence: TGTGCCAGCAGCTCCCAACCTCGGCGGACCGGGGAGCTGTTTTTT.

V usage is TRBV19 and J usage is TRBJ1-5; the D is unclear. The CDR3 runs 14 residues. Germline CDR1 reads LNHDA; CDR2 reads SQIVND (reference sequence). With 6 bases removed from V and 2 bases from J, the gap between germline ends came to 11 bases. CDR3 sequence: CASRRLVGNQPQHF. The DNA for the CDR3 is TGTGCCAGTAGGCGTCTAGTGGGCAATCAGCCCCAGCATTTT.

This chain joins TRBV27 and TRBJ2-7, with D possibly being TRBD2 (6 bases). Germline V CDR1 and CDR2: MNHEY, SMNVEV (reference sequence). The length of the CDR3 is 13 residues. Trimming left V 5 bases short and J 3 bases short, with 11 bases between. CDR3 loop: CASSTREFYEQYF. Written as DNA, the CDR3 is TGTGCCAGCAGTACCCGGGAGTTCTACGAGCAGTACTTC.

The V and J genes are TRBV7-9 and TRBJ2-5; the match to TRBD1 covers 11 bases. J lost 2 bases, V lost 5 bases, and 16 bases had no gene match. Germline V gives CDR1 SEHNR, CDR2 FQNEAQ (reference sequence). The CDR3 totals 19 residues. The CDR3 spells CASSIGQGAILSTQETQYF. CDR3 nucleotides: TGTGCCAGCAGCATCGGACAGGGGGCGATTCTGAGCACGCAAGAGACCCAGTACTTC. Complete variable domain (other parts from reference TRBV7-9 and TRBJ2-5): DTGVSQNPRHKITKRGQNVTFRCDPISEHNRLYWYRQTLGQGPEFLTYFQNEAQLEKSRLLSDRFSAERPKGSFSTLEIQRTEQGDSAMYLCASSIGQGAILSTQETQYFGPGTRLLVL.

This chain links TRBV29-1 with TRBJ2-7; 9 positions agree with TRBD1. The germline V gene has CDR1 SQVTM and CDR2 ANQGSEA. This CDR3 has 14 residues. The V gene end was trimmed by 7 bases and the J gene end by 2 bases; junction bases not matched to a gene: 9. CDR3 in DNA: TGCAGCGGTCAAACAGGGGGCAAAACCTACGAGCAGTACTTC. This translates into CSGQTGGKTYEQYF.

The rearrangement uses TRBV5-1 and TRBJ1-1, with TRBD1 identical over 9 bases. This CDR3 contains 14 residues. V lost 6 bases, J lost 3 bases, and 6 bases stayed unmatched. The V gene's germline CDR1 is SGHRS and CDR2 YFSETQ. This CDR3 is CASMRDRVDTEAFF. The CDR3 nucleotides are TGCGCCAGCATGAGGGACAGGGTAGACACTGAAGCTTTCTTT.

J is TRBJ2-7 and V is TRBV18, with D maybe TRBD2 (5 bases). CDR1 KGHSH and CDR2 LQKENI come from the germline V gene. This CDR3 contains 16 residues. The V and J ends lost 1 base and 0 bases respectively, with 13 bases between them. CDR3 amino acids: CASSPLGSGNSYEQYF. DNA for the CDR3: TGTGCCAGCTCACCACTTGGGAGCGGTAACTCCTACGAGCAGTACTTC.

This chain links TRBV12-3 or TRBV12-4 with TRBJ2-5; TRBD2 matches 8 bases. After removal of 5 bases from V and 7 bases from J, the junction contained 12 bases not matched to a gene. The CDR3 is made up of 15 amino acids. The DNA of the CDR3 is TGTGCCAGCAGTCGCGCCGGGACTAGGCGATCGACCCAGTACTTC. It codes for CASSRAGTRRSTQYF.

The chain recombines TRBV28 with TRBJ1-2; D is undetermined. This CDR3 has 12 amino acids. CDR1 MDHEN and CDR2 SYDVKM come from the germline V gene. Between the trimmed V and J ends, which lost 10 bases and 4 bases, there was a span of 13 bases. The DNA for the CDR3 is TGTGCCACCACTCCCGCCCGCTATGGCTACACCTTC. It encodes CATTPARYGYTF.

The rearrangement links TRBV5-1 to TRBJ2-1, with 13 bases identical to TRBD2. The CDR3 contains 16 residues. Germline V lookup: CDR1 SGHRS, CDR2 YFSETQ. Trimming removed 2 bases from V and 9 bases from J; junction bases left unmatched: 8. CDR3: CASSFRTSGSGGEQFF. The CDR3 DNA is TGCGCCAGCAGCTTTCGGACTAGCGGGAGTGGTGGTGAGCAGTTCTTC.

The J gene is TRBJ1-1, the V gene TRBV5-1; the match to TRBD1 covers 7 bases. The CDR3 has 14 amino acids. Per the germline V gene, CDR1 is SGHRS and CDR2 is YFSETQ. The V segment lost 3 bases and the J segment 6 bases; nucleotides outside the gene matches: 8. CDR3 amino acids: CASSSDREGAEAFF. The CDR3 nucleotides are TGCGCCAGCAGCTCCGACAGGGAGGGGGCTGAAGCTTTCTTT.

The gene calls are TRBV28 and TRBJ2-4; 10 bases agree with TRBD1. J was trimmed by 2 bases and V by 2 bases; bases with no gene match: 6. The CDR3 length is 17 residues. Germline-derived CDR1 and CDR2 are MDHEN and SYDVKM. The CDR3 loop reads CASSLTGQGLTKNIQYF. CDR3 coding DNA: TGTGCCAGCAGTTTAACGGGACAGGGGTTAACCAAAAACATTCAGTACTTC.

The chain combines TRBV29-1 with TRBJ2-7, with D perhaps assigned TRBD1 or TRBD2 (5 bases each). Trimming stripped 7 bases from V and 6 bases from J, with 31 bases between. The CDR3 length is 17 residues. The germline V gene has CDR1 SQVTM and CDR2 ANQGSEA. CDR3 nucleotides: TGCAGCGCAGAACAGGAGCCTAAGTTAAGAGACTACTGCGAGCAGTACTTC. As protein: CSAEQEPKLRDYCEQYF.

The chain combines TRBV5-1 with TRBJ2-3; D is uncertain. The CDR3 is made up of 15 amino acids. Germline CDR1 and CDR2: SGHRS and YFSETQ. Deletions cut 7 bases from V and 1 base from J, with 16 bases between. The CDR3 sequence is CASSPGEARTDTQYF. In DNA, the CDR3 is TGCGCCAGCTCCCCAGGTGAGGCGCGCACAGATACGCAGTATTTT.

V and J are TRBV27 and TRBJ1-2; 8 nucleotides align to TRBD1. Trimming at V came to 3 bases and at J to 4 bases, leaving 1 base not matched to a gene. There are 13 residues in the CDR3. Germline V gene sequence: CDR1 MNHEY, CDR2 SMNVEV (reference sequence). The CDR3: CASSLGTGYGYTF. Written as DNA, the CDR3 is TGTGCCAGCAGTTTGGGGACAGGCTATGGCTACACCTTC.